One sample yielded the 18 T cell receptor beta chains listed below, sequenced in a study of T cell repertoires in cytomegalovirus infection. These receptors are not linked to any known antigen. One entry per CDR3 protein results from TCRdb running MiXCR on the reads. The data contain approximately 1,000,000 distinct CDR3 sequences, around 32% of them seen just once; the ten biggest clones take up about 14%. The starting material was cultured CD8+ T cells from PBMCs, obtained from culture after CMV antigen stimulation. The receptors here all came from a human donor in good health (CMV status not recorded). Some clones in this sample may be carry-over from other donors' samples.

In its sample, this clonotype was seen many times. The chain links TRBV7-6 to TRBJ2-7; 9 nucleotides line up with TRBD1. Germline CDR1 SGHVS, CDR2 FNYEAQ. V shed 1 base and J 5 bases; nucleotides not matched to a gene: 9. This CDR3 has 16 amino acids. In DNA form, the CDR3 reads TGTGCCAGCAGCTTAGACAGACAGGGGGTTTTTCACGAGCAGTACTTC. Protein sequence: CASSLDRQGVFHEQYF.

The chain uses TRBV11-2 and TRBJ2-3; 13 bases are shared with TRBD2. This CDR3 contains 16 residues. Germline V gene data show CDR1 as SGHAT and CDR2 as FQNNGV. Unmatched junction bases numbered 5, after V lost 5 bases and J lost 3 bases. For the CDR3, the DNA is TGTGCCAGCAGCGGCCGGACTAGCGGGGGTACAGATACGCAGTATTTT. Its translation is CASSGRTSGGTDTQYF.

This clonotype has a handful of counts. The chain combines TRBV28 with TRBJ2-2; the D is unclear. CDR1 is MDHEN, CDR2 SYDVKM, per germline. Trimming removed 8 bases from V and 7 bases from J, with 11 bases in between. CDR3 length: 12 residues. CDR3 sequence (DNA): TGTGCCAGCTGCTTCTTGGACGGGGAGCTGTTTTTT. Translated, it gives CASCFLDGELFF. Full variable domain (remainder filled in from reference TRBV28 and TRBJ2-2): DVKVTQSSRYLVKRTGEKVFLECVQDMDHENMFWYRQDPGLGLRLIYFSYDVKMKEKGDIPEGYSVSREKKERFSLILESASTNQTSMYLCASCFLDGELFFGEGSRLTVL.

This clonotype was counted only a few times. The CDR3 DNA reads as TGCGCCAGCAGCCCACAAACCGGGACTATGGACAATGAGCAGTTCTTC. This codes for CASSPQTGTMDNEQFF. V is TRBV4-1 and J is TRBJ2-1, with 7 bases matching TRBD2. CDR3 size: 16 residues. Germline V gene data show CDR1 as MGHRA and CDR2 as YSYEKL. V lost 4 bases and J lost 5; bases outside the gene matches: 11.

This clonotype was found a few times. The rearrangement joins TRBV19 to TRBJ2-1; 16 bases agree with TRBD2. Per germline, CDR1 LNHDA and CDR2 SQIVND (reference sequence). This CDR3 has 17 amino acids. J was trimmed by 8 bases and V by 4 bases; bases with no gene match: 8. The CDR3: CASSTGLAGGFFDEQFF. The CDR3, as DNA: TGTGCCAGTAGTACGGGACTAGCGGGGGGGTTTTTCGATGAGCAGTTCTTC.

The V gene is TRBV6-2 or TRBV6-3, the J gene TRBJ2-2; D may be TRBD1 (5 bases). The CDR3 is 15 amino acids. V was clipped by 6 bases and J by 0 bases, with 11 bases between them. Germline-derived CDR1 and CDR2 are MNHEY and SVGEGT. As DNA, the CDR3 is TGTGCCAGCAGAACGGACACCTCGAACACCGGGGAGCTGTTTTTT. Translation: CASRTDTSNTGELFF.

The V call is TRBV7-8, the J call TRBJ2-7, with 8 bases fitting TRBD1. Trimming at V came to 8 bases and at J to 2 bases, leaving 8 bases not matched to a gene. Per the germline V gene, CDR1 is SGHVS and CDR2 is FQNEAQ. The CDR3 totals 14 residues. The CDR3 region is CASLNRGEAYEQYF. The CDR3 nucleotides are TGTGCCAGCCTGAACAGGGGGGAGGCCTACGAGCAGTACTTC.

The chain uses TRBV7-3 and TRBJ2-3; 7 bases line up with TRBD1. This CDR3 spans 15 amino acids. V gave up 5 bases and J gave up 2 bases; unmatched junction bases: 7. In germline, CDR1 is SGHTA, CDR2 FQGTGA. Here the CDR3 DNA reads TGTGCCAGCAGCCTCGGGACAGCATTCACAGATACGCAGTATTTT. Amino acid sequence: CASSLGTAFTDTQYF.

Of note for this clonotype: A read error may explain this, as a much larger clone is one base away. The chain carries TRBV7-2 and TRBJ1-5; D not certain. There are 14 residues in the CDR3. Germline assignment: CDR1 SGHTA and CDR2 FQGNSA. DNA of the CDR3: TGTGCCAGCGGCTTAATGGGGTTTGATCAGCCCCAGCATTTT. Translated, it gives CASGLMGFDQPQHF.

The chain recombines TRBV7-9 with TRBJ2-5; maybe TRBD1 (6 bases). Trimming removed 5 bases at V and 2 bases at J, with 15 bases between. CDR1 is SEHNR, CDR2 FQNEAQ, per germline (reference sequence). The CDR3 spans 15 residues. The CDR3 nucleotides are TGTGCCAGCAGCGGCACTCGGGACACACAAGAGACCCAGTACTTC. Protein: CASSGTRDTQETQYF.

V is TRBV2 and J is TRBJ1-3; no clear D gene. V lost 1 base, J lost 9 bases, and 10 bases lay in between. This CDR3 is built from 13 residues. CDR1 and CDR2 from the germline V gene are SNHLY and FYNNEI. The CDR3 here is CASSEGGISTIYF. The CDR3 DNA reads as TGTGCCAGCAGTGAAGGGGGAATTAGCACCATATATTTT.

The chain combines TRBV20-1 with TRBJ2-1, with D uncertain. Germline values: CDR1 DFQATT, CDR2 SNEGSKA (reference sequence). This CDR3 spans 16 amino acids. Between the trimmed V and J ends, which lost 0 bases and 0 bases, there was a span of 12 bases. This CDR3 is CSARDLGTYSYNEQFF. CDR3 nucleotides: TGCAGTGCTAGAGACCTCGGCACCTACTCCTACAATGAGCAGTTCTTC.

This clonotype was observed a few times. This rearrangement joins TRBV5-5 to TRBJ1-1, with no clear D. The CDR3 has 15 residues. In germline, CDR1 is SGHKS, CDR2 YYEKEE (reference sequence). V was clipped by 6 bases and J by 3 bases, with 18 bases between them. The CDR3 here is CASMLEGPSYTEAFF. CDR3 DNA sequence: TGTGCCAGCATGCTCGAGGGTCCATCGTACACTGAAGCTTTCTTT. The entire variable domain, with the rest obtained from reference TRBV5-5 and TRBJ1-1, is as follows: DAGVTQSPTHLIKTRGQQVTLRCSPISGHKSVSWYQQVLGQGPQFIFQYYEKEERGRGNFPDRFSARQFPNYSSELNVNALLLGDSALYLCASMLEGPSYTEAFFGQGTRLTVV.

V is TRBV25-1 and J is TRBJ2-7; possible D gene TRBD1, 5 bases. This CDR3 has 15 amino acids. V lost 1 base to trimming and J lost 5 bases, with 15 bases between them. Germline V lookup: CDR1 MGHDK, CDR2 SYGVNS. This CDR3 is CASSESGRAVNEQYF. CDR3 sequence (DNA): TGTGCCAGCAGTGAATCGGGCAGGGCCGTCAACGAGCAGTACTTC.

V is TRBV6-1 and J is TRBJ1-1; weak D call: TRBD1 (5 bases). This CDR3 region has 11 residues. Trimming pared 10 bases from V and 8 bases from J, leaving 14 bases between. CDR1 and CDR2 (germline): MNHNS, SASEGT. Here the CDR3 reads CAILNRIEAFF. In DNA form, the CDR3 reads TGTGCCATCCTCAACAGGATAGAAGCTTTCTTT.

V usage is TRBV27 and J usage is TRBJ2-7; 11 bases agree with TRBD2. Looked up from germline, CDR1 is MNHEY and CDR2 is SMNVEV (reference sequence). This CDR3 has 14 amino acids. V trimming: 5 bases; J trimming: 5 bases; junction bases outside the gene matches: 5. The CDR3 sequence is CASSNSGGANEQYF. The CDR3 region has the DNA TGTGCCAGCAGTAATAGCGGGGGGGCCAACGAGCAGTACTTC.

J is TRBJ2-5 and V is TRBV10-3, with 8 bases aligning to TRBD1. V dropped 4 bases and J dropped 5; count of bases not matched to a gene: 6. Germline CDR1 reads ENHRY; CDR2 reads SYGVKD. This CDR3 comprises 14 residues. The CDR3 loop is CAISADREGETQYF. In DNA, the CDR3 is TGTGCCATCAGTGCGGACAGGGAAGGGGAGACCCAGTACTTC.

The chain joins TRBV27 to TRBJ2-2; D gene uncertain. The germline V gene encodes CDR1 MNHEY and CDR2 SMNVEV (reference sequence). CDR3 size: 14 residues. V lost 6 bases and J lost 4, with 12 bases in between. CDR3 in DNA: TGTGCCAGCAGACCCCGAGGCACCACCGGGGAGCTGTTTTTT. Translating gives CASRPRGTTGELFF.